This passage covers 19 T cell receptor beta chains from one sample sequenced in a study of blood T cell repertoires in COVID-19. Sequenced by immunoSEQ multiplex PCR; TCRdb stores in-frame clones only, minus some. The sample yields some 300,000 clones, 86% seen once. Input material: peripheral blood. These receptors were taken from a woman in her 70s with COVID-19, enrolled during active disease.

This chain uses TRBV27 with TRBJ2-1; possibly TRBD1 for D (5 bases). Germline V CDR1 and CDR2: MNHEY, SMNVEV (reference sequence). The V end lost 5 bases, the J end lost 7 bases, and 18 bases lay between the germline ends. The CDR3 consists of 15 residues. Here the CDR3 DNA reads TGTGCCAGCAGTCTCAGGGATCTCCTCGGTAATGAGCAGTTCTTC. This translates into CASSLRDLLGNEQFF.

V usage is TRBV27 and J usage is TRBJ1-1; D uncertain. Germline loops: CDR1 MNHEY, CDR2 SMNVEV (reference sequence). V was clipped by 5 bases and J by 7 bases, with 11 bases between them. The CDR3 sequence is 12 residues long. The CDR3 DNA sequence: TGTGCCAGCAGTAGGCCGGCGGGTGAAGCTTTCTTT. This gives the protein CASSRPAGEAFF.

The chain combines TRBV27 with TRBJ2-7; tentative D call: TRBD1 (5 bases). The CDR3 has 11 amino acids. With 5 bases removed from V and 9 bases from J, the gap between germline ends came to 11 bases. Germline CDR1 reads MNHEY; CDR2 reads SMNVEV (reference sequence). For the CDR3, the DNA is TGTGCCAGCAGTCAGGGAAGGCGGCAGTACTTC. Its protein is CASSQGRRQYF.

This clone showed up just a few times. The chain's CDR3 is CASSWTWGQSGNTIYF. The CDR3 bases are TGTGCCAGCAGTTGGACCTGGGGACAGTCTGGAAACACCATATATTTT. This rearrangement joins TRBV6-5 to TRBJ1-3, with TRBD1 identical over 7 bases. V shed 4 bases and J 1 base; nucleotides not matched to a gene: 7. CDR1 MNHEY and CDR2 SVGAGI come from the germline V gene. This CDR3 contains 16 residues.

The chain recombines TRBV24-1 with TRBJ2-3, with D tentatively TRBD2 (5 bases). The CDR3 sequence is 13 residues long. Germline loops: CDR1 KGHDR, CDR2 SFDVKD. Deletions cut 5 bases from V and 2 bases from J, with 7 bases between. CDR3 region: CATSGGNTDTQYF. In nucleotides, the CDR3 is TGTGCCACCAGTGGAGGGAACACAGATACGCAGTATTTT.

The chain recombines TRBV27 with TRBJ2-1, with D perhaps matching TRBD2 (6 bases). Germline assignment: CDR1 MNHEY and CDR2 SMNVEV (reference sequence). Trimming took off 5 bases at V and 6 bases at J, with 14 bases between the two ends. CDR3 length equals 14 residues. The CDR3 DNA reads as TGTGCCAGCAGTCCGGGACTTACCTTCAATGAGCAGTTCTTC. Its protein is CASSPGLTFNEQFF.

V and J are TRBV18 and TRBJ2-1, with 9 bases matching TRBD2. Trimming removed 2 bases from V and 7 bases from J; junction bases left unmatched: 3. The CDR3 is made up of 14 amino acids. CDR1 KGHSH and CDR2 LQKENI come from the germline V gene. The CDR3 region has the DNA TGTGCCAGCTCACCATCCAGCGGGGGGAATGAGCAGTTCTTC. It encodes CASSPSSGGNEQFF.

The CDR3 DNA reads TGTGCCTTCAACCGGGACAGGGGGCGGGGCGAGCAGTACTTC. It codes for CAFNRDRGRGEQYF. V and J are TRBV30 and TRBJ2-7; 12 bases match TRBD1. Germline CDR1 is GTSNPN and CDR2 is SVGIG (reference sequence). With 7 bases clipped from V and 6 bases from J, the junction kept 10 bases outside the gene matches. This CDR3 is built from 14 residues.

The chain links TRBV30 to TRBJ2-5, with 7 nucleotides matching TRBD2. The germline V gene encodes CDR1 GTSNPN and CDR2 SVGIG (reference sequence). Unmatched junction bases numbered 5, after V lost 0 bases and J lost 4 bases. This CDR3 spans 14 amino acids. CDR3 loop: CAWSVTGGRETQYF. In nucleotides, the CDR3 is TGTGCCTGGAGTGTAACAGGCGGGAGAGAGACCCAGTACTTC.

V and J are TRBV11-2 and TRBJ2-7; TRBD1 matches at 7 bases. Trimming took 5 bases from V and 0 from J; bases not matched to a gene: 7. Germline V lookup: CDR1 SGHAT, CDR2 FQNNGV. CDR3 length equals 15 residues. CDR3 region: CASSITTGSSYEQYF. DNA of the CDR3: TGTGCCAGCAGCATCACGACAGGGAGCTCCTACGAGCAGTACTTC. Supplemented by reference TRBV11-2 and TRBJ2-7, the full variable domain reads EAGVAQSPRYKIIEKRQSVAFWCNPISGHATLYWYQQILGQGPKLLIQFQNNGVVDDSQLPKDRFSAERLKGVDSTLKIQPAKLEDSAVYLCASSITTGSSYEQYFGPGTRLTVT.

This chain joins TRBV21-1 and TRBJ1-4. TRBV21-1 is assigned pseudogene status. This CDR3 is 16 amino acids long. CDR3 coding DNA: TGTGCCAGCAGCCGAAGGGCCGGGGGTAGTAATGAAAAACTGTTTTTT. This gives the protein CASSRRAGGSNEKLFF.

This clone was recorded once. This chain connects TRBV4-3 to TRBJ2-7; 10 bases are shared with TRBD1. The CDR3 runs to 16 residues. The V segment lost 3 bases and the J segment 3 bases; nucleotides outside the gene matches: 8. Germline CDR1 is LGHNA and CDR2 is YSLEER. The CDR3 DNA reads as TGCGCCAGCAGCCATTATTTCGGGACAGGGGACTACGAGCAGTACTTC. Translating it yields CASSHYFGTGDYEQYF.

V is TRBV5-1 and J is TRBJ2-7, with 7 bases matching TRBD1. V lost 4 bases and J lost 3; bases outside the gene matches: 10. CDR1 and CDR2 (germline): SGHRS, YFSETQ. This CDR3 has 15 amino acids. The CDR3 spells CASSEGAGVLYEQYF. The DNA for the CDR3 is TGCGCCAGCAGCGAGGGGGCAGGGGTGCTCTACGAGCAGTACTTC.

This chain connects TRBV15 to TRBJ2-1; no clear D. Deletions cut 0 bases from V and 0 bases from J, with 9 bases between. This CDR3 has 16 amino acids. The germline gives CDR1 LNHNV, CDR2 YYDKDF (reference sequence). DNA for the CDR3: TGTGCCACCAGCAGAGAAGAGGAGATCTCCTACAATGAGCAGTTCTTC. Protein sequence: CATSREEEISYNEQFF. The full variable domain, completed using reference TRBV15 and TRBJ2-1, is DAMVIQNPRYQVTQFGKPVTLSCSQTLNHNVMYWYQQKSSQAPKLLFHYYDKDFNNEADTPDNFQSRRPNTSFCFLDIRSPGLGDTAMYLCATSREEEISYNEQFFGPGTRLTVL.

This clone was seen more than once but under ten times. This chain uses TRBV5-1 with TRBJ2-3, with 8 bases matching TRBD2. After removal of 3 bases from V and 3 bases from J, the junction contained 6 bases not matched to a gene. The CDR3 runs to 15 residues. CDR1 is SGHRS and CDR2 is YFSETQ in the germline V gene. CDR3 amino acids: CASSSLRGGTDTQYF. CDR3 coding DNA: TGCGCCAGCAGCTCACTACGGGGGGGAACAGATACGCAGTATTTT.

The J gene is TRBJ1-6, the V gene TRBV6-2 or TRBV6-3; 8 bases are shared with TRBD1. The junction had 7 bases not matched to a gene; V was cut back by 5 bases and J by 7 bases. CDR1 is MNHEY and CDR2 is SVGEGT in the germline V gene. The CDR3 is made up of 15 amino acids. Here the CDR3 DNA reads TGTGCCAGCAGTACTTCAGGGGGCGAAAATTCACCCCTCCACTTT. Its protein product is CASSTSGGENSPLHF.

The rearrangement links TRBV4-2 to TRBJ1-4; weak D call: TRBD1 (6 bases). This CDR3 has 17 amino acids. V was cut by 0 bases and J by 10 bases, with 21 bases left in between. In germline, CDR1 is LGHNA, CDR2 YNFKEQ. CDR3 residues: CASSQDRDTGLSGKLFF. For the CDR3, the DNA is TGTGCCAGCAGCCAAGACCGGGATACAGGGTTGTCAGGAAAACTGTTTTTT.

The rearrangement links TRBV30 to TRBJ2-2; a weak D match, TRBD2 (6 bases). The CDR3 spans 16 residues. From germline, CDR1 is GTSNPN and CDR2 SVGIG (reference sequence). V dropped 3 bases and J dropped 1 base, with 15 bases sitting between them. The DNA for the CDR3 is TGTGCCTGGAGCGCCGGGAGACGGGGGAACACCGGGGAGCTGTTTTTT. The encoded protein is CAWSAGRRGNTGELFF.

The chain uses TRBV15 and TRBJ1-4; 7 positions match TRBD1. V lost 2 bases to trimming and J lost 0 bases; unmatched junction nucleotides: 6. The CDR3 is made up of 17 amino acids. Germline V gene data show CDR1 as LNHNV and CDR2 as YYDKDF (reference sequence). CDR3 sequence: CATSRPGTETTNEKLFF. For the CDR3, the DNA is TGTGCCACCAGCAGACCCGGGACAGAGACAACTAATGAAAAACTGTTTTTT.